Shown below are 24 T cell receptor beta chains from a single sample sequenced in a study of vaccination and CD4 T cells after COVID-19. Treatment denoted: roughly 11-day PBMC culture with coronavirus spike peptide pools or control peptides (ViraFEST assay). Sequencing of DNA taken from cultured CD4+ T cells relied on the Oncomine TCR Beta short-read assay. TCRdb redid the calling of the PCR reads with MiXCR, one entry per CDR3 protein. The sample carries roughly 4,000 distinct CDR3 sequences, 20% to 25% recorded once. Antigens of these TCRs are unknown. What was sequenced was CD4+ T cells from blood, cultured in vitro. These receptors were collected from a human donor who had recovered from COVID-19.

This clonotype appeared a few times. The chain is built from TRBV29-1 and TRBJ1-2; 7 nucleotides match TRBD1. After removal of 4 bases from V and 3 bases from J, the junction contained 5 bases not matched to a gene. Germline values: CDR1 SQVTM, CDR2 ANQGSEA. This CDR3 spans 13 amino acids. CDR3 loop: CSVGQGGDYGYTF. In DNA form, the CDR3 reads TGCAGCGTTGGACAGGGAGGGGACTATGGCTACACCTTC.

The CDR3 DNA reads as TGTGCCAGCAGCTTCGCAGGGGGCGGCTTCCCTTTAGAGCCCCAGCATTTT. Residues: CASSFAGGGFPLEPQHF. This chain joins TRBV5-8 and TRBJ1-5; 8 bases fit TRBD1. The CDR3 has 17 amino acids. V dropped 2 bases and J dropped 8; count of bases not matched to a gene: 15. Germline V gives CDR1 SGHTS, CDR2 YDEGEE.

Only one count was recorded for this clonotype. A read error may explain this, as a much larger clone is one base away. The chain has TRBV20-1 and TRBJ2-7; a weak D match, TRBD2 (5 bases). Germline values: CDR1 DFQATT, CDR2 SNEGSKA (reference sequence). The CDR3 extends over 14 amino acids. V lost 5 bases and J lost 0, with 14 bases in between. The CDR3 coding sequence is TGCAGTGCTGGCTCCCCCCGGGACTCCTACGAGCAGTACTTC. Translating gives CSAGSPRDSYEQYF.

A few counts support this clonotype. The chain combines TRBV12-3 or TRBV12-4 with TRBJ2-7, with TRBD1 matching 8 bases. The V and J ends lost 0 bases and 3 bases, in that order; junction bases with no gene match: 4. The CDR3 extends over 15 amino acids. The CDR3 DNA sequence: TGTGCCAGCAGTTTAGCGACAGGGGCCGGCTACGAGCAGTACTTC. It codes for CASSLATGAGYEQYF.

This clonotype has more than one count but fewer than ten. The V gene is TRBV5-6, the J gene TRBJ1-5; a possible D gene is TRBD1 (6 bases). The CDR3 consists of 17 residues. Trimming removed 1 base at V and 1 base at J, with 15 bases between. Germline assignment: CDR1 SGHDT and CDR2 YYEEEE. The CDR3 nucleotides read TGTGCCAGCAGCTTGTACGGGGACAAGGCAAGCAATCAGCCCCAGCATTTT. It encodes CASSLYGDKASNQPQHF. The whole variable domain, filled in from reference TRBV5-6 and TRBJ1-5, reads DAGVTQSPTHLIKTRGQQVTLRCSPKSGHDTVSWYQQALGQGPQFIFQYYEEEERQRGNFPDRFSGHQFPNYSSELNVNALLLGDSALYLCASSLYGDKASNQPQHFGDGTRLSIL.

This rearrangement joins TRBV5-4 to TRBJ2-3; no definite D call. The germline V gene has CDR1 SGHNT and CDR2 YYREEE (reference sequence). The ends were cut back, 8 bases at V and 4 bases at J, with 17 bases in the middle. The CDR3 has 14 amino acids. CDR3 sequence (DNA): TGTGCCAGTAGCCTCGACTCTAGACCAGATACGCAGTATTTT. This encodes CASSLDSRPDTQYF.

This clonotype was found a few times. The genes are TRBV19 and TRBJ1-1; unclear D gene. The V gene lost 6 bases and the J gene lost 4 bases, with 9 bases spanning the gap. From germline, CDR1 is LNHDA and CDR2 SQIVND (reference sequence). This CDR3 spans 12 amino acids. CDR3 sequence: CASSRVATEAFF. The CDR3 DNA sequence: TGTGCCAGTAGCCGTGTGGCCACTGAAGCTTTCTTT.

V and J are TRBV12-3 or TRBV12-4 and TRBJ2-1; D could derive from TRBD1 or TRBD2 (5 bases each). V lost 4 bases and J lost 4, with 14 bases in between. The CDR3 covers 15 residues. CDR3 amino acids: CASSSPGTVYNEQFF. DNA of the CDR3: TGTGCCAGCAGTTCACCCGGGACGGTTTACAATGAGCAGTTCTTC.

This clonotype has only a few counts. The chain recombines TRBV11-2 with TRBJ2-3; no reliable D call. This CDR3 spans 14 amino acids. Germline V gene lookup returns CDR1 SGHAT and CDR2 FQNNGV. V was pared by 3 bases and J by 1 base, with 8 bases between. The CDR3 here is CASSFVFGTDTQYF. In nucleotides, the CDR3 is TGTGCCAGCAGCTTTGTGTTCGGCACAGATACGCAGTATTTT.

The rearrangement links TRBV6-1 to TRBJ1-1, with D tentatively TRBD1 (6 bases). The germline gives CDR1 MNHNS, CDR2 SASEGT. Between the trimmed V and J ends, which lost 7 bases and 1 base, there was a span of 13 bases. The CDR3 covers 14 residues. The CDR3 DNA reads TGTGCCAGCATGGACAGATGGGGGAACACTGAAGCTTTCTTT. Its protein product is CASMDRWGNTEAFF.

This clonotype was seen a few times. The genes are TRBV15 and TRBJ2-7; D possibly uses TRBD1 or TRBD2 (6 bases each). Between the trimmed V and J ends, which lost 3 bases and 5 bases, there was a span of 14 bases. CDR1 and CDR2 (germline): LNHNV, YYDKDF (reference sequence). The CDR3 spans 14 residues. The CDR3 region has the DNA TGTGCCACCAGCAGTGAGTTGGGGGGCCACGAGCAGTACTTC. This sequence encodes CATSSELGGHEQYF.

By proportion, this clonotype is medium-sized. This chain joins TRBV6-1 and TRBJ1-5; no firm D call. Trimming removed 3 bases at V and 2 bases at J, with 8 bases between. This CDR3 is built from 14 residues. Germline CDR1 and CDR2: MNHNS and SASEGT. The CDR3 region is CASSDGLGNQPQHF. The CDR3 nucleotides read TGTGCCAGCAGTGACGGGCTCGGCAATCAGCCCCAGCATTTT.

This clonotype came up a few times. The CDR3 DNA reads TGTGCCTGGAGTAAAGGGCGGGGGGCCTACAATGAGCAGTTCTTC. It translates to CAWSKGRGAYNEQFF. The gene calls are TRBV30 and TRBJ2-1; 8 nucleotides match TRBD2. This CDR3 region has 15 residues. Trimming removed 2 bases from V and 2 bases from J; junction bases left unmatched: 5. The germline V gene encodes CDR1 GTSNPN and CDR2 SVGIG (reference sequence).

This clonotype was seen a few times. V is TRBV7-9 and J is TRBJ2-2, with TRBD2 as a possible D gene (5 bases). This CDR3 is built from 16 residues. Germline V gene lookup returns CDR1 SEHNR and CDR2 FQNEAQ (reference sequence). Trimming left V 3 bases short and J 3 bases short, with 14 bases between. CDR3 region: CASSLGQRRYTGELFF. The DNA of the CDR3 is TGTGCCAGCAGCTTGGGTCAGCGGCGGTACACCGGGGAGCTGTTTTTT.

The chain is built from TRBV9 and TRBJ2-3; D is ambiguous. V was cut by 4 bases and J by 6 bases, with 21 bases left in between. Germline V gene sequence: CDR1 SGDLS, CDR2 YYNGEE. The CDR3 loop spans 16 amino acids. The CDR3 DNA reads TGTGCCAGCAGCTCTCGGATTAGTCTGGGTCAGGATACGCAGTATTTT. Translation gives CASSSRISLGQDTQYF.

This clonotype was counted between two and nine times. V and J are TRBV4-2 and TRBJ1-1; 8 bases align to TRBD1. V gave up 4 bases and J gave up 5 bases; unmatched junction bases: 12. Germline V CDR1 and CDR2: LGHNA, YNFKEQ. The CDR3 is 16 residues long. CDR3 protein: CASSPDGRGRRTEAFF. Written as DNA, the CDR3 is TGTGCCAGCAGCCCGGATGGCAGGGGGCGCAGGACTGAAGCTTTCTTT.

The rearrangement uses TRBV12-3 or TRBV12-4 and TRBJ1-5; TRBD1 matches at 8 bases. V trimming: 6 bases; J trimming: 6 bases; junction bases outside the gene matches: 10. The CDR3 totals 15 residues. This CDR3 reads CASRGAGGMGQPQHF. CDR3 coding DNA: TGTGCCAGCAGGGGGGCAGGGGGCATGGGTCAGCCCCAGCATTTT.

As for this clonotype: Just one base apart from a much larger clone, this may be a read error. V usage is TRBV6-1 and J usage is TRBJ1-5, with unresolved D. CDR3 size: 11 residues. Germline V gene data show CDR1 as MNHNS and CDR2 as SASEGT. This chain's CDR3 is CASSEHQPRHF. DNA of the CDR3: TGTGCCAGCAGTGAACATCAGCCCCGGCATTTT.

In its sample, this clonotype is medium-sized. The chain couples TRBV6-1 to TRBJ2-5; perhaps TRBD2 as D (6 bases). This CDR3 is built from 15 residues. Germline V gene data show CDR1 as MNHNS and CDR2 as SASEGT. The V end was cut by 1 base, the J end by 4 bases, with 13 bases between. CDR3 protein: CASSEGSTRSETQYF. CDR3 nucleotides: TGTGCCAGCAGTGAAGGATCGACTAGGTCAGAGACCCAGTACTTC.

This clonotype was observed a handful of times. The chain has TRBV6-1 and TRBJ2-7; 10 bases are a match to TRBD2. Germline V CDR1 and CDR2: MNHNS, SASEGT. With V trimmed by 4 bases and J by 2 bases, 11 bases remained unmatched. The CDR3 is 17 amino acids. The DNA of the CDR3 is TGTGCCAGCAGTGTAAGTCAGGCTAGCGGGGGACCCTACGAGCAGTACTTC. The encoded protein is CASSVSQASGGPYEQYF.

The chain has TRBV2 and TRBJ2-7; D remains ambiguous. V dropped 3 bases and J dropped 9 bases, with 18 bases sitting between them. Germline assignment: CDR1 SNHLY and CDR2 FYNNEI. This CDR3 has 14 residues. CDR3 region: CASSDSLGTHGQYF. DNA of the CDR3: TGTGCCAGCAGTGATTCTTTGGGCACTCACGGGCAGTACTTC.

V usage is TRBV7-9 and J usage is TRBJ2-3; D is possibly TRBD1 (6 bases). The CDR3 covers 11 residues. V was shortened by 10 bases and J by 4 bases, with 9 bases between the two germline ends. Per germline, CDR1 SEHNR and CDR2 FQNEAQ (reference sequence). The CDR3 protein is CATEGADTQYF. The DNA for the CDR3 is TGTGCCACCGAGGGGGCAGATACGCAGTATTTT.

Worth noting for this clonotype: This may come from a read error, since a much larger clone is one base off. The chain links TRBV20-1 to TRBJ1-5; D is ambiguous. V was shortened by 8 bases and J by 0 bases, with 20 bases between the two germline ends. The CDR3 loop spans 16 amino acids. CDR1 is DFQATT, CDR2 SNEGSKA, per germline (reference sequence). CDR3 sequence (DNA): TGCAGTACCACCCAACGGGCAGTTTATAGCAATCAGCCCCAGCATTTT. Translating it yields CSTTQRAVYSNQPQHF.

The chain employs TRBV5-1 and TRBJ2-3; 13 nucleotides line up with TRBD2. The CDR3 spans 16 residues. V trimming: 3 bases; J trimming: 7 bases; junction bases outside the gene matches: 8. The germline V gene encodes CDR1 SGHRS and CDR2 YFSETQ. In DNA form, the CDR3 reads TGCGCCAGCAGCTCCACTAGCGGGGGGGCATGGAATACGCAGTATTTT. Translation gives CASSSTSGGAWNTQYF.